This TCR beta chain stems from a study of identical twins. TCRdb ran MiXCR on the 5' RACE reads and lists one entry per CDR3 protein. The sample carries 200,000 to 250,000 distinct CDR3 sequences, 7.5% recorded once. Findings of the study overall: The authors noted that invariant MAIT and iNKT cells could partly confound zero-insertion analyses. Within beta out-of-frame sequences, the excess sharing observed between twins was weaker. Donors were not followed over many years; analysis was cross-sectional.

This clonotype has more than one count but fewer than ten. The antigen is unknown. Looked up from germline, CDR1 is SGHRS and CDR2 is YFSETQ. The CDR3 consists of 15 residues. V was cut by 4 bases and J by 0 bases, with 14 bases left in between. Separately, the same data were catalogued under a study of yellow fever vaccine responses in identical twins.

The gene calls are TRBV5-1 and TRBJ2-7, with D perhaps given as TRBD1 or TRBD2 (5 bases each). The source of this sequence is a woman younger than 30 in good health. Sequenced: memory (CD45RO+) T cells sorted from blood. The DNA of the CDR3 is TGCGCCAGCAGCCCCTCCCCAGGGAGCTCCTACGAGCAGTACTTC. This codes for CASSPSPGSSYEQYF.